The source of this T cell receptor beta chain is a study of blood T cells in healthy people across ages. V lost 3 bases, J lost 2 bases, and 8 bases stayed unmatched. This CDR3 is 17 amino acids long. Germline V gene sequence: CDR1 MNHEY, CDR2 SVGEGT. The authors ran a second PCR of about 6 to 11 cycles using a sample-barcoded 5' primer and a J-beta primer mix. Each CDR3 protein is one row after TCRdb ran MiXCR on the 5' RACE reads. Of roughly 1.7 million distinct CDR3 sequences detected, about 32% appear once; the ten largest clones hold about 10%. In this sample, this clonotype turned up a few times.

The chain carries TRBV6-2 or TRBV6-3 and TRBJ2-1; 9 bases match TRBD2. This sequence originates from a woman aged 30 to 39 in good health. The specimen was blood. The CDR3 sequence: CASSYPTRGGPYNEQFF. CDR3 DNA sequence: TGTGCCAGCAGTTATCCCACGCGGGGGGGGCCCTACAATGAGCAGTTCTTC.